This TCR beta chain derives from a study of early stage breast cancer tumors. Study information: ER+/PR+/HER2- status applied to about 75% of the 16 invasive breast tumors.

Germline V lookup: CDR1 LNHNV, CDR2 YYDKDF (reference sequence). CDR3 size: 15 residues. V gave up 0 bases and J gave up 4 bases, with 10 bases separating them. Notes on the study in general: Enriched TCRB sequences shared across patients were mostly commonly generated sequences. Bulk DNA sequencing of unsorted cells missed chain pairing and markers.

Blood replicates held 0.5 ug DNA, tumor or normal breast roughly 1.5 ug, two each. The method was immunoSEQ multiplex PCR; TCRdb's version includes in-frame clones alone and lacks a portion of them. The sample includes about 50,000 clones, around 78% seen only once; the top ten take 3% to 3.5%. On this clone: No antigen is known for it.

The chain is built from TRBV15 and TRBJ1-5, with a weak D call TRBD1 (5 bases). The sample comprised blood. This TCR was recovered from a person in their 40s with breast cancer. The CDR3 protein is CATSRDYWGNQPQHF. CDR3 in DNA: TGTGCCACCAGCAGAGATTATTGGGGGAATCAGCCCCAGCATTTT.